This record covers a single TCR beta chain. Its target is unknown. In the PCR, 60 Vbeta and 13 Jbeta primers were used. Assay used: immunoSEQ multiplex PCR; TCRdb lists only in-frame clones, some missing. This table has roughly 170,000 clones, 75% to 85% appearing once. In germline, CDR1 is LGHNA, CDR2 YSLEER. V lost 0 bases and J 3 bases, leaving 15 bases between the germline ends. The CDR3 has 16 amino acids. The entry originates in a study of cytomegalovirus exposure and HLA in healthy donors. Study context: Findings of an earlier analysis included under 140 million unique TCR beta sequences from roughly 180 million T cells. Drawn from HLA-typed donors, about 82 million unique TCRs were held in an early data release. Study observations and caveats: From TCR beta sequences, most subjects' HLA-A and HLA-B alleles were reportedly predicted accurately. Rare TCR sequences predominated, though certain public TCRs were found in many donors.

The chain is built from TRBV4-3 and TRBJ2-7, with TRBD1 as a possible D gene (6 bases). The clonotype originates from a boy younger than 18 in good health and CMV-seronegative. The sequencing sample was made of PBMCs. The CDR3 here is CASSQDRPGVGYEQYF. CDR3 DNA: TGCGCCAGCAGCCAAGATCGGCCAGGGGTAGGCTACGAGCAGTACTTC.